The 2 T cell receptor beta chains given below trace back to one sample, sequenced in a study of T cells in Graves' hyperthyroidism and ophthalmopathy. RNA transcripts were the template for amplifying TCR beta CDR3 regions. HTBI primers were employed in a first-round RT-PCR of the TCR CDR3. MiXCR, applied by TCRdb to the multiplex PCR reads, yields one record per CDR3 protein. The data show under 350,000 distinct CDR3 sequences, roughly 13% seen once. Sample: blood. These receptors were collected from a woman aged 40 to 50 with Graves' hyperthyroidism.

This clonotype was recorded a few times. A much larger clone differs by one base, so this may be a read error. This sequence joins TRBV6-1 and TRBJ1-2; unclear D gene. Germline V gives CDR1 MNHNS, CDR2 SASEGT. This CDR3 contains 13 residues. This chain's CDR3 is CVSSVIFRDGYTF. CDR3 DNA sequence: TGTGTCAGCAGTGTTATCTTTCGGGATGGCTACACCTTC.

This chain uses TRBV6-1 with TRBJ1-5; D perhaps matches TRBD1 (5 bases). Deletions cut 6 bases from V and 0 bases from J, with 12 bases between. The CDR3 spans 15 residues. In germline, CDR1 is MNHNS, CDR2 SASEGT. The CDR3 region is CASREGPFSNQPQHF. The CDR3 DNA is TGTGCCAGCAGGGAGGGACCTTTTAGCAATCAGCCCCAGCATTTT.